The clone carrying this T cell receptor (beta chain) was seen a few times. TCRdb called the 5' RACE reads again in MiXCR, with one record for every CDR3 protein. The repertoire holds under 85,000 distinct CDR3 sequences, with 9.5% as singletons. This sample was included in a study of early T cells in non-severe SARS-CoV-2 infection. Trimming took off 7 bases at V and 4 bases at J, with 26 bases between the two ends. CDR3 length: 17 residues. Germline V gene lookup returns CDR1 DFQATT and CDR2 SNEGSKA (reference sequence). V and J are TRBV20-1 and TRBJ2-1; weak D call: TRBD2 (6 bases). Sequencing was carried out using whole blood. The source of this sequence is an adult who was a healthcare worker with PCR-confirmed SARS-CoV-2 infection or an uninfected control (not recorded which). The CDR3 region is CSVWTNMPGTVYNEQFF. The CDR3 DNA is TGCAGTGTATGGACTAATATGCCCGGGACGGTATACAATGAGCAGTTCTTC.